These T cell receptor beta chains were read from a single sample in a study of cytomegalovirus exposure and HLA in healthy donors. Some clones are missing from TCRdb's copy, which holds only in-frame ones; the method was immunoSEQ multiplex PCR. Among 99,000 or so clones listed, around 80% were seen once. The sample consisted of PBMCs. These receptors were obtained from a woman aged 40 to 50 in good health and CMV-seronegative. Each CDR3 is given with its conserved first and last residue. A D gene is named only where the DNA matches it firmly. Clone sizes are given selectively: once, few, many, or a class where the clone is expanded.

clone_size: .
d_call: TRBD2
j_call: TRBJ2-5
v_call: TRBV7-6
cdr3_nt: TGTGCCAGCAGCTCAGTAGGACTAGCGGGCCAAGAGACCCAGTACTTC
cdr3_aa: CASSSVGLAGQETQYF

clone_size: .
d_call: .
j_call: TRBJ2-1
v_call: TRBV7-2
cdr3_nt: TGTGCCAGCAGCTTATTTCAGGGTTACAATGAGCAGTTCTTC
cdr3_aa: CASSLFQGYNEQFF

clone_size: .
d_call: TRBD1
j_call: TRBJ1-4
v_call: TRBV13
cdr3_nt: TGTGCCAGCAGCCCCAGGCGGGACAGTGAAAAACTGTTTTTT
cdr3_aa: CASSPRRDSEKLFF

clone_size: .
d_call: .
j_call: TRBJ2-3
v_call: TRBV7-8
cdr3_nt: TGTGCCAGCAGCTTAGGGCAGGGTGCAGATACGCAGTATTTT
cdr3_aa: CASSLGQGADTQYF

clone_size: .
d_call: TRBD2
j_call: TRBJ2-1
v_call: TRBV19
cdr3_nt: TGTGCCAGTAGTATGGCGGGAGGGCCCTACAATGAGCAGTTCTTC
cdr3_aa: CASSMAGGPYNEQFF

clone_size: .
d_call: TRBD2
j_call: TRBJ2-7
v_call: TRBV28
cdr3_nt: TGTGCCAGCAGTGCACCTACCGGGGGGAGGTTGTCGAAGTACTTC
cdr3_aa: CASSAPTGGRLSKYF

clone_size: once
d_call: .
j_call: TRBJ2-1
v_call: TRBV7-6
cdr3_nt: TGTGCCAGCAGCTTAGCGATAGCAGGGAACATCTACAATGAGCAGTTCTTC
cdr3_aa: CASSLAIAGNIYNEQFF

clone_size: .
d_call: .
j_call: TRBJ2-7
v_call: TRBV5-1
cdr3_nt: TGCGCCAGCAGCGTGGACGGCTGGAGCTACGAGCAGTACTTC
cdr3_aa: CASSVDGWSYEQYF

clone_size: once
d_call: TRBD1
j_call: TRBJ2-7
v_call: TRBV7-9
cdr3_nt: TGTGCCAGCAGCTTAGAGGAGGGACAGGGGTTTTACGAGCAGTACTTC
cdr3_aa: CASSLEEGQGFYEQYF

clone_size: .
d_call: .
j_call: TRBJ1-1
v_call: TRBV4-3
cdr3_nt: TGCGCCAGCAGCCAAGACCTACGGACAGACGCTTTCTTT
cdr3_aa: CASSQDLRTDAFF

clone_size: .
d_call: .
j_call: TRBJ2-1
v_call: TRBV10-3
cdr3_nt: TGTGCCATTAACCCAAGTGGCAGAGACCCTGGGCAGCAGTTCTTC
cdr3_aa: CAINPSGRDPGQQFF

clone_size: .
d_call: TRBD2
j_call: TRBJ2-3
v_call: TRBV5-4
cdr3_nt: TGTGCCAGCAGCGCAGGGACTAGCGGTGTCACAGATACGCAGTATTTT
cdr3_aa: CASSAGTSGVTDTQYF

clone_size: .
d_call: .
j_call: TRBJ2-7
v_call: TRBV7-6
cdr3_nt: TGTGCCAGCAGCTTAGAGCCGGACAGCGTGCAGGAGCAGTACTTC
cdr3_aa: CASSLEPDSVQEQYF

clone_size: .
d_call: TRBD2
j_call: TRBJ2-1
v_call: TRBV28
cdr3_nt: TGTGCCATAACCTCTAGCGGGAGCACTGTGCATGAGCAGTTCTTC
cdr3_aa: CAITSSGSTVHEQFF

clone_size: .
d_call: .
j_call: TRBJ2-1
v_call: TRBV11-3
cdr3_nt: TGTGCCAGCAGCCCAGCGGTACTAGATCAGCATGAGCAGTTCTTC
cdr3_aa: CASSPAVLDQHEQFF

clone_size: .
d_call: .
j_call: TRBJ1-5
v_call: TRBV6-5
cdr3_nt: TGTGCCAGCAGTTACAAAGGGGTTTTTCAGCCCCAGCATTTT
cdr3_aa: CASSYKGVFQPQHF

clone_size: .
d_call: TRBD2
j_call: TRBJ2-7
v_call: TRBV4-3
cdr3_nt: TGCGCCAGCAGCCAACTCCTACTCAGAAGCGGGGCCTACGAGCAGTACTTC
cdr3_aa: CASSQLLLRSGAYEQYF

clone_size: .
d_call: TRBD1
j_call: TRBJ1-1
v_call: TRBV7-3
cdr3_nt: TGTGCCAGCACCTACACAGGGGGCGGCTCTGAAGCTTTCTTT
cdr3_aa: CASTYTGGGSEAFF

clone_size: .
d_call: .
j_call: TRBJ1-2
v_call: TRBV13
cdr3_nt: TGTGCCAGCAGCTTAGGCTACCAGGGGAACTATGGCTACACCTTC
cdr3_aa: CASSLGYQGNYGYTF

clone_size: .
d_call: .
j_call: TRBJ1-3
v_call: TRBV4-2
cdr3_nt: TGTGCCAGCAGCCAAGATCTAAATCCGGGAAACACCATATATTTT
cdr3_aa: CASSQDLNPGNTIYF

clone_size: once
d_call: TRBD1
j_call: TRBJ2-7
v_call: TRBV28
cdr3_nt: TGTGCCAGCAGTTTATCGCAGGGGGCCTACGAGCAGTACTTC
cdr3_aa: CASSLSQGAYEQYF

clone_size: .
d_call: TRBD1
j_call: TRBJ2-1
v_call: TRBV7-3
cdr3_nt: TGTGCCAGCAGCTTACAAGGACAGGCCTACAATGAGCAGTTCTTC
cdr3_aa: CASSLQGQAYNEQFF

clone_size: .
d_call: TRBD2
j_call: TRBJ2-3
v_call: TRBV29-1
cdr3_nt: TGCAGCGTCCCCGACTTTGGGGCAGCCGGACTAGCGAGTGCAGATACGCAGTATTTT
cdr3_aa: CSVPDFGAAGLASADTQYF

clone_size: .
d_call: TRBD2
j_call: TRBJ2-7
v_call: TRBV10-3
cdr3_nt: TGTGCCATCAGTGGGGGGGGATCTCTTAACCCTTACGAGCAGTACTTC
cdr3_aa: CAISGGGSLNPYEQYF

clone_size: .
d_call: TRBD2
j_call: TRBJ2-1
v_call: TRBV6-6
cdr3_nt: TGTGCCAGCAGTGCTCGACTAGCGGGGGAAAAAGGTGAGCAGTTCTTC
cdr3_aa: CASSARLAGEKGEQFF

clone_size: .
d_call: .
j_call: TRBJ1-1
v_call: TRBV4-3
cdr3_nt: TGCGCCAGCAACCTCACCCCGCCCCGAAAGGGAGTAACTGAAGCTTTCTTT
cdr3_aa: CASNLTPPRKGVTEAFF

clone_size: .
d_call: TRBD1
j_call: TRBJ2-7
v_call: TRBV4-3
cdr3_nt: TGCGCCAGCAGCCAAGAGGGGACAGGGGGCTACGAGCAGTACTTC
cdr3_aa: CASSQEGTGGYEQYF

clone_size: .
d_call: .
j_call: TRBJ1-1
v_call: TRBV4-2
cdr3_nt: TGTGCCAGCAGCCAAGCTGACAGACCGGGTACTGAAGCTTTCTTT
cdr3_aa: CASSQADRPGTEAFF

clone_size: .
d_call: TRBD1
j_call: TRBJ1-1
v_call: TRBV19
cdr3_nt: TGTGCCACCCGGGGACAGGGGAGGGTGAACACTGAAGCTTTCTTT
cdr3_aa: CATRGQGRVNTEAFF